The T cell receptor (beta chain) described here comes from a study of control samples from healthy donors and cancer patients. This clone turned up a few times. Produced via immunoSEQ multiplex PCR; TCRdb's table is partial and in-frame only. The table includes 25,000 to 35,000 clones, 91% detected once. The receptor comes from a man over 45 with lung cancer. The material sequenced was PBMCs.

The CDR3 loop is CSVRQGAGELFF. The DNA of the CDR3 is TGCAGCGTTAGGCAGGGGGCCGGGGAGCTGTTTTTT. The V and J genes are TRBV29-1 and TRBJ2-2; 7 bases map to TRBD1. From germline, CDR1 is SQVTM and CDR2 ANQGSEA. Trimming removed 5 bases from V and 6 bases from J; junction bases left unmatched: 3. The CDR3 consists of 12 residues.